What follows are 7 T cell receptor beta chains derived from one specimen sequenced in a study of CD4 T cells in relation to SARS-CoV-2 and coronaviruses. These receptors' targets are unknown. Assay used: immunoSEQ multiplex PCR; TCRdb lists only in-frame clones, some missing. Of about 15,000 clones in the sample, roughly 78% were seen once. Unexposed donor CD4+ T cells date from about 2010-2019, before the COVID-19 pandemic. Isolation of CD4+ T cells took place after less than 13 days in culture. Sequenced material: CD4+ T cells from PBMCs, cultured in vitro. These receptors all come from a human donor in good health.

This chain joins TRBV18 and TRBJ2-5; 9 bases map to TRBD1. Germline V gene sequence: CDR1 KGHSH, CDR2 LQKENI. The V and J ends lost 4 bases and 1 base, in that order; junction bases with no gene match: 7. This CDR3 is built from 16 residues. The CDR3 DNA sequence: TGTGCCAGCTCACGTGGACAGGGGTTATCCCAAGAGACCCAGTACTTC. Encoded protein: CASSRGQGLSQETQYF.

The chain has TRBV18 and TRBJ2-5; no reliable D call. Deletions cut 9 bases from V and 0 bases from J, with 11 bases between. Germline V CDR1 and CDR2: KGHSH, LQKENI. The CDR3 covers 13 residues. The CDR3 sequence is CASRRSYQETQYF. CDR3 nucleotides: TGTGCCAGTAGACGATCGTACCAAGAGACCCAGTACTTC.

The chain recombines TRBV6-5 with TRBJ2-5, with D possibly TRBD2 on 5 matching bases. The V gene lost 5 bases and the J gene lost 4 bases, with 8 bases spanning the gap. Per the germline V gene, CDR1 is MNHEY and CDR2 is SVGAGI. This CDR3 has 12 amino acids. The CDR3 protein is CASSRAGETQYF. Written as DNA, the CDR3 is TGTGCCAGCAGTCGGGCGGGAGAGACCCAGTACTTC.

The chain employs TRBV28 and TRBJ1-5; 9 bases match TRBD1. V shed 6 bases and J 2 bases; nucleotides not matched to a gene: 2. This CDR3 is built from 14 residues. CDR1 and CDR2 from the germline V gene are MDHEN and SYDVKM. The CDR3 region is CASRTGGRNQPQHF. CDR3 DNA sequence: TGTGCCAGCAGGACAGGGGGTCGCAATCAGCCCCAGCATTTT.

The sample holds a few counts of this clone. This chain joins TRBV24-1 and TRBJ2-1, with TRBD2 matching over 9 bases. The V and J ends lost 3 bases and 8 bases, in that order; junction bases with no gene match: 13. Germline V lookup: CDR1 KGHDR, CDR2 SFDVKD. This CDR3 comprises 17 residues. In DNA, the CDR3 is TGTGCCACCAGTGATCACCAGCTTAGCGGGAGCAAGGATGAGCAGTTCTTC. Its protein is CATSDHQLSGSKDEQFF.

This clone was counted only a few times. This chain uses TRBV3-1 (or the pseudogene TRBV3-2) with TRBJ1-5; weak D call: TRBD1 (6 bases). The CDR3 totals 15 residues. The V and J ends lost 3 bases and 3 bases respectively, with 12 bases between them. Germline V lookup: CDR1 LGHDT, CDR2 YNNKEL (reference sequence). The CDR3 protein is CASSQNRDFNQPQHF. The CDR3 DNA sequence: TGTGCCAGCAGCCAGAACAGGGACTTCAATCAGCCCCAGCATTTT.

CDR3 sequence: CSASGFLGQESMNTEAFF. The CDR3, as DNA: TGCAGTGCTAGTGGGTTTTTGGGACAGGAAAGCATGAACACTGAAGCTTTCTTT. The chain is built from TRBV20-1 and TRBJ1-1; 8 nucleotides align to TRBD1. V shed 3 bases and J 0 bases; nucleotides not matched to a gene: 15. The germline V gene encodes CDR1 DFQATT and CDR2 SNEGSKA (reference sequence). The CDR3 is 18 residues long.